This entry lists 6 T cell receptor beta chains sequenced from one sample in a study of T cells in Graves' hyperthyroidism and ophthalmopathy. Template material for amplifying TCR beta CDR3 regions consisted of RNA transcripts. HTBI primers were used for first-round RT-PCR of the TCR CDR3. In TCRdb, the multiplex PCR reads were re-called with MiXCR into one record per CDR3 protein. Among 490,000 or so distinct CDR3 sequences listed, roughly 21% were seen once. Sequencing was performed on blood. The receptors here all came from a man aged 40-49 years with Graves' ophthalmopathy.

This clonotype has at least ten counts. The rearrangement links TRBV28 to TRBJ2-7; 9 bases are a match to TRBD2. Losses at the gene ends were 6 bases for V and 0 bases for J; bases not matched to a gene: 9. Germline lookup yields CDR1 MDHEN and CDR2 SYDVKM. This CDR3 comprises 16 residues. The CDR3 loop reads CASRPNPSGVSYEQYF. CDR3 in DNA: TGTGCCAGCAGACCTAACCCTAGCGGGGTCTCCTACGAGCAGTACTTC. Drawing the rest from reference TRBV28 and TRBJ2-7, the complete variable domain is DVKVTQSSRYLVKRTGEKVFLECVQDMDHENMFWYRQDPGLGLRLIYFSYDVKMKEKGDIPEGYSVSREKKERFSLILESASTNQTSMYLCASRPNPSGVSYEQYFGPGTRLTVT.

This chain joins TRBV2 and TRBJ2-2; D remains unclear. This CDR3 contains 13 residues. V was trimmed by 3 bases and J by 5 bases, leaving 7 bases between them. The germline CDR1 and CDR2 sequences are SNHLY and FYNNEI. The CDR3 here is CASSDDGTGELFF. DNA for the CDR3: TGTGCCAGCAGTGATGATGGTACCGGGGAGCTGTTTTTT.

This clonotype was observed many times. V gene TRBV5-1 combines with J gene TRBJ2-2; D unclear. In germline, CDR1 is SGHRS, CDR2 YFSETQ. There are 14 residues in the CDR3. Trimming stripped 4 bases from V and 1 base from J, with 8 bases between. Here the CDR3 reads CASSDGENTGELFF. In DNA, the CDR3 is TGCGCCAGCAGCGATGGAGAGAACACCGGGGAGCTGTTTTTT.

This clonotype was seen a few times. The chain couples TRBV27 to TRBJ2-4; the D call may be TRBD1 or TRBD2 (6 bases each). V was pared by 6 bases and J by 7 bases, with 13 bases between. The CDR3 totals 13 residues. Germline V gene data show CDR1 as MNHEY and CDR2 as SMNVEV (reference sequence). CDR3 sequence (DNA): TGTGCCAGCAGCCCCTTAGGGGGGAACATTCAGTACTTC. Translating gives CASSPLGGNIQYF.

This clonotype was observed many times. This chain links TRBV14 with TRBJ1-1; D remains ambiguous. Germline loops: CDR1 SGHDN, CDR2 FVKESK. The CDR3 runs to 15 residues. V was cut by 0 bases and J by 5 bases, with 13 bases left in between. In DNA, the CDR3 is TGTGCCAGCAGCCAAGATTTAGGTAAACTGACTGAAGCTTTCTTT. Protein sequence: CASSQDLGKLTEAFF.

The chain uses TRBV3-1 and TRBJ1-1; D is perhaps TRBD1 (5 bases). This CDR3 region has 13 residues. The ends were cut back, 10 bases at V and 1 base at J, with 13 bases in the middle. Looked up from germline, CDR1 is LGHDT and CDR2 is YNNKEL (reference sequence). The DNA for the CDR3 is TGTGCCACCTCCAGGGCGGGGAACACTGAAGCTTTCTTT. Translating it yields CATSRAGNTEAFF.